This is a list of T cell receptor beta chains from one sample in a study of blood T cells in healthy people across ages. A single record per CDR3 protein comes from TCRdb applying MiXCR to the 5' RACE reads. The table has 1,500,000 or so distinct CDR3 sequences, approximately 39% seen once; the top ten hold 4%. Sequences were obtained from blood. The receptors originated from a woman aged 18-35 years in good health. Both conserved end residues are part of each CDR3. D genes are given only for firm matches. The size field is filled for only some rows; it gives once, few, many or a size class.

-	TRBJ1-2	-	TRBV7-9	CASSLVPVSRGYTF	TGTGCCAGCAGCTTAGTCCCGGTTTCCCGTGGCTACACCTTC
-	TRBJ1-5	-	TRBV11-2	CASSSRPGDQPQHF	TGTGCCAGCAGCTCACGACCTGGTGATCAGCCCCAGCATTTT
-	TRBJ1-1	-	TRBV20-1	CSAGRRPEAFF	TGCAGTGCTGGGCGGAGACCTGAAGCTTTCTTT
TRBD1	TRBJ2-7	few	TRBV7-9	CASSSSGGDEQYF	TGTGCCAGCAGCTCCTCAGGGGGCGACGAGCAGTACTTC
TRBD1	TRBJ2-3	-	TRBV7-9	CATTGQGVDTQYF	TGTGCCACAACAGGACAGGGCGTAGATACGCAGTATTTT
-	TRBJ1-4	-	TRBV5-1	CASSLGQRNEKLFF	TGCGCCAGCAGCTTGGGACAGCGGAATGAAAAACTGTTTTTT
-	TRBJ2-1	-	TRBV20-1	CSASGGNNEQFF	TGCAGTGCTAGTGGCGGGAACAATGAGCAGTTCTTC
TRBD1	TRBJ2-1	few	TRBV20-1	CSAEPGQGYNEQFF	TGCAGTGCCGAGCCGGGACAGGGCTACAATGAGCAGTTCTTC
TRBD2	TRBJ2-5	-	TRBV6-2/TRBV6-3	CASILAGGHEQYF	TGTGCCAGCATACTAGCGGGAGGCCATGAGCAGTACTTC
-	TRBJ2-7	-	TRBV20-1	CSASAGHSAYEQYF	TGCAGTGCTAGCGCCGGACACTCGGCCTACGAGCAGTACTTC
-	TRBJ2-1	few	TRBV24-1	CATSDSGDPTYNEQFF	TGTGCCACCAGTGATTCGGGGGACCCCACCTACAATGAGCAGTTCTTC
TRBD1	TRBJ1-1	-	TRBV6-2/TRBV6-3	CASSKQGYGDTEAFF	TGTGCCAGCAGTAAACAGGGGTACGGGGACACTGAAGCTTTCTTT
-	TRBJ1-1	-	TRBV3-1	CASSHERNTEAFF	TGTGCCAGCAGCCACGAGAGGAACACTGAAGCTTTCTTT
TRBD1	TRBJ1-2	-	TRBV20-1	CSAGEGGQARSYGYTF	TGCAGTGCTGGGGAGGGAGGACAGGCTAGGTCCTATGGCTACACCTTC
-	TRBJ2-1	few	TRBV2	CASIMTGLSYNEQFF	TGTGCCAGCATAATGACGGGACTCTCCTACAATGAGCAGTTCTTC
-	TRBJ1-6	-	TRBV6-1	CASSENSPLHF	TGTGCCAGCAGTGAAAATTCACCCCTCCACTTT
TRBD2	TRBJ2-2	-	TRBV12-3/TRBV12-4	CAIHRTSGTGELFF	TGTGCCATCCACCGTACTAGCGGTACCGGGGAGCTGTTTTTT
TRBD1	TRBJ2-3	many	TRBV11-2	CASSLVPGGQTQTQYF	TGTGCCAGCAGCTTAGTTCCAGGGGGCCAGACCCAAACGCAGTATTTT
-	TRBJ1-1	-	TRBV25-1	CASSTPDTEAFF	TGTGCCAGCAGTACTCCAGACACTGAAGCTTTCTTT
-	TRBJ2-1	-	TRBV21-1	CASSPRQETGLAGYNEQFF	TGTGCCAGCAGCCCTCGACAGGAAACCGGACTAGCGGGATACAATGAGCAGTTCTTC
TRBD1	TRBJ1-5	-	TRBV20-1	CSASWTGYSNQPQHF	TGCAGTGCTAGTTGGACAGGGTATAGCAATCAGCCCCAGCATTTT
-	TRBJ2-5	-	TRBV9	CASSVVGGGGGLQETQYF	TGTGCCAGCAGCGTAGTGGGTGGAGGGGGAGGACTTCAAGAGACCCAGTACTTC
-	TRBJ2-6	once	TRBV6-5	CDSSYGGSSPGANVLTF	TGTGACAGCAGTTACGGGGGTTCGAGCCCTGGGGCCAACGTCCTGACTTTC
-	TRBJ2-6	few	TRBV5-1	CASSFRNSGANVLTF	TGCGCCAGCAGCTTTCGCAACTCTGGGGCCAACGTCCTGACTTTC
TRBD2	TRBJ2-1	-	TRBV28	CASSPHLAGGWNGEQFF	TGTGCCAGCAGTCCCCACCTAGCGGGAGGATGGAATGGTGAGCAGTTCTTC
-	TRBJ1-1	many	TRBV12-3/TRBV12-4	CASSFSMVTEAFF	TGTGCCAGCAGTTTTAGTATGGTTACTGAAGCTTTCTTT
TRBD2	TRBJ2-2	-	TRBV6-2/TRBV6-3	CASIRAGGNTGELFF	TGTGCCAGCATCAGAGCGGGGGGGAACACCGGGGAGCTGTTTTTT
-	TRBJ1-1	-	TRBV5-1	CASSVESMNTEAFF	TGCGCCAGCAGCGTGGAAAGCATGAACACTGAAGCTTTCTTT
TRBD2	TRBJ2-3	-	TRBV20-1	CSARSGRGTDTQYF	TGCAGTGCTCGTAGCGGGAGAGGGACAGATACGCAGTATTTT
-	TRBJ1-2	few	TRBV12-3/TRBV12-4	CASSPGGPMINYGYTF	TGTGCCAGCAGCCCTGGGGGACCAATGATTAACTATGGCTACACCTTC
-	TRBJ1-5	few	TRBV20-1	CSASARGEQPQHF	TGCAGTGCTAGTGCCCGAGGCGAACAGCCCCAGCATTTT
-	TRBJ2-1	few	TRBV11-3	CASSTTSGKQFF	TGTGCCAGCAGCACCACGAGCGGAAAGCAGTTCTTC
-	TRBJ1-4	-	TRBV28	CASSQDRGWGEKLFF	TGTGCCAGCAGCCAGGACAGAGGGTGGGGTGAAAAACTGTTTTTT
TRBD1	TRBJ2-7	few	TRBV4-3	CASSQVQGGEQYF	TGCGCCAGCAGCCAAGTACAGGGGGGCGAGCAGTACTTC
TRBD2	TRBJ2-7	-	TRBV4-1	CASSPGLAGSEEQYF	TGCGCCAGCAGCCCAGGACTAGCGGGGTCAGAAGAGCAGTACTTC
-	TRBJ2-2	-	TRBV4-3	CASSPSRIAGTGELFF	TGCGCCAGCAGCCCTTCCCGGATAGCAGGCACCGGGGAGCTGTTTTTT
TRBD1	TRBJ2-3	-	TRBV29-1	CSVGRGQGTDTQYF	TGCAGCGTTGGAAGGGGACAGGGGACAGATACGCAGTATTTT
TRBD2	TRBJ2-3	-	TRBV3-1	CASSQGTSGSADTQYF	TGTGCCAGCAGCCAAGGGACTAGCGGGAGCGCAGATACGCAGTATTTT
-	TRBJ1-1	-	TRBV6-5	CASSYLGRANTEAFF	TGTGCCAGCAGTTACCTCGGACGAGCGAACACTGAAGCTTTCTTT
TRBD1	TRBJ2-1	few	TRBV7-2	CASSLSLRGPTYNEQFF	TGTGCCAGCAGCTTATCCCTCAGGGGGCCCACCTACAATGAGCAGTTCTTC
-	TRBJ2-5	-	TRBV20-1	CSANRPDSARETQYF	TGCAGTGCCAATCGCCCCGATTCCGCCAGAGAGACCCAGTACTTC
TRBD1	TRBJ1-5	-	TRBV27	CASSGTVYHQPQHF	TGTGCCAGCAGTGGGACAGTGTACCATCAGCCCCAGCATTTT
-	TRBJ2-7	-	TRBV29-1	CSVGPRGADYEQYF	TGCAGCGTCGGTCCCCGGGGGGCAGACTACGAGCAGTACTTC